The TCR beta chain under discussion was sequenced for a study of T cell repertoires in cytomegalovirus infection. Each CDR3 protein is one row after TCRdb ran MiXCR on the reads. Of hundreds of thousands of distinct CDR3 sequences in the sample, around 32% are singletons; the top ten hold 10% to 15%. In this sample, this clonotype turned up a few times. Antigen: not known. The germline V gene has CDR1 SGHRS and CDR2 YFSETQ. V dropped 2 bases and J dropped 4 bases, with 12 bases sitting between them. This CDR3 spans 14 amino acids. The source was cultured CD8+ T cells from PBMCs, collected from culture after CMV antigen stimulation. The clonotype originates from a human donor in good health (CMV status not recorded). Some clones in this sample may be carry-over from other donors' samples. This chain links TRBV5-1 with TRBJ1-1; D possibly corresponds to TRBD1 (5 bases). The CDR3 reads CASSFSRGGTEAFF. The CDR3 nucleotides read TGCGCCAGCAGCTTCTCTAGGGGCGGCACTGAAGCTTTCTTT.